One sample yielded the 20 T cell receptor beta chains listed below, sequenced in a study of human T cells and chemical hapten exposure. This sample's time point: patch test 1, 2 weeks after DPC sensitization. The treatment: therapeutic diphenylcyclopropenone sensitization with weekly scalp DPC. In TCRdb, the RACE reads were re-called with MiXCR into one record per CDR3 protein. The sample lists about 360,000 distinct CDR3 sequences; roughly 5% were seen once. This sample comprised whole blood, obtained in connection with sensitization to the hapten diphenylcyclopropenone (DPC). Receptor source: a woman between 45 and 60 years old with alopecia areata. Some clones in this sample may be carry-over from other donors' samples.

Only a few counts were recorded for this clonotype. The CDR3 coding sequence is TGTGCCAGCAGTGACCTCAACTCCTATAATTCACCCCTCCACTTT. Its protein product is CASSDLNSYNSPLHF. The chain couples TRBV3-1 to TRBJ1-6; D remains unclear. Per the germline V gene, CDR1 is LGHDT and CDR2 is YNNKEL (reference sequence). The ends were cut back, 6 bases at V and 0 bases at J, with 9 bases in the middle. This CDR3 is 15 amino acids long.

This clonotype was found a few times. The chain is built from TRBV20-1 and TRBJ2-3; the D is unclear. The CDR3 contains 13 residues. Trimming took 3 bases from V and 0 from J, leaving 7 bases between them. Germline V CDR1 and CDR2: DFQATT, SNEGSKA (reference sequence). In DNA form, the CDR3 reads TGCAGTGCTAGGCCCACGAGCACAGATACGCAGTATTTT. Translated: CSARPTSTDTQYF.

This clonotype was seen ten or more times. This chain links TRBV2 with TRBJ1-6, with D maybe TRBD1 (5 bases). This CDR3 contains 12 residues. CDR1 and CDR2 (germline): SNHLY, FYNNEI. V was trimmed by 5 bases and J by 9 bases, leaving 8 bases between them. CDR3 DNA sequence: TGTGCCAGCAGTCAGGGCGGTTCACCCCTCCACTTT. Its translation: CASSQGGSPLHF.

This clonotype occurred many times. V and J are TRBV12-3 or TRBV12-4 and TRBJ2-1; D is perhaps TRBD1 or TRBD2 (6 bases each). Between the trimmed V and J ends, which lost 3 bases and 8 bases, there was a span of 14 bases. The CDR3 is made up of 14 amino acids. CDR3: CASSFSSRGDEQFF. The DNA for the CDR3 is TGTGCCAGCAGTTTCAGTAGTAGGGGGGATGAGCAGTTCTTC.

This clonotype has a handful of counts. V gene TRBV5-4 combines with J gene TRBJ2-5; the D gene is possibly TRBD1 (6 bases). The length of the CDR3 is 15 residues. Trimming pared 0 bases from V and 5 bases from J, leaving 14 bases between. Germline CDR1 and CDR2: SGHNT and YYREEE (reference sequence). As DNA, the CDR3 is TGTGCCAGCAGCTTGGGCCAGGGGAATAGCGAGACCCAGTACTTC. Protein: CASSLGQGNSETQYF. Full variable domain (remainder filled in from reference TRBV5-4 and TRBJ2-5): ETGVTQSPTHLIKTRGQQVTLRCSSQSGHNTVSWYQQALGQGPQFIFQYYREEENGRGNFPPRFSGLQFPNYSSELNVNALELDDSALYLCASSLGQGNSETQYFGPGTRLLVL.

This clonotype was counted ten times or more. The V gene is TRBV13, the J gene TRBJ1-1, with a tentative D call TRBD1 (5 bases). The CDR3 covers 12 residues. The V end lost 4 bases, the J end lost 7 bases, and 10 bases lay between the germline ends. Germline lookup yields CDR1 PRHDT and CDR2 FYEKMQ (reference sequence). In nucleotides, the CDR3 is TGTGCCAGCAGCTGGGGGACGGGTGAAGCTTTCTTT. This encodes CASSWGTGEAFF.

This clonotype occurred a few times. The chain joins TRBV7-2 to TRBJ2-1, with unresolved D. CDR1 is SGHTA and CDR2 is FQGNSA in the germline V gene. The V and J ends lost 7 bases and 5 bases respectively, with 9 bases between them. This CDR3 is 12 amino acids long. The CDR3 bases are TGTGCCAGCACCCTGGGGAACAATGAGCAGTTCTTC. Residues: CASTLGNNEQFF.

The chain links TRBV24-1 to TRBJ2-6; D assignment may be TRBD1 or TRBD2 (5 bases each). Trimming took 9 bases from V and 5 from J, leaving 16 bases between them. This CDR3 contains 15 residues. Looked up from germline, CDR1 is KGHDR and CDR2 is SFDVKD. DNA of the CDR3: TGTGCCACCCGGGGCGCGCCTGACAGGGCCAACGTCCTGACTTTC. Its translation is CATRGAPDRANVLTF.

The J gene is TRBJ2-1, the V gene TRBV6-1, with 7 bases identical to TRBD1. The V and J ends lost 5 bases and 2 bases, in that order; junction bases with no gene match: 6. The CDR3 spans 15 residues. Germline V gives CDR1 MNHNS, CDR2 SASEGT. The CDR3 loop reads CASSYGQATYNEQFF. The DNA for the CDR3 is TGTGCCAGCAGTTACGGACAGGCGACCTACAATGAGCAGTTCTTC.

This clonotype has only a few counts. This rearrangement joins TRBV6-5 to TRBJ2-5; 9 bases are shared with TRBD1. V lost 0 bases and J lost 4; bases outside the gene matches: 6. The CDR3 totals 16 residues. Germline CDR1 and CDR2: MNHEY and SVGAGI. The CDR3 sequence: CASSYSPQGAGETQYF. CDR3 coding DNA: TGTGCCAGCAGTTACTCACCACAGGGGGCAGGAGAGACCCAGTACTTC.

This clonotype was picked up many times. The rearrangement links TRBV7-9 to TRBJ2-7; TRBD1 matches at 11 bases. The germline V gene has CDR1 SEHNR and CDR2 FQNEAQ (reference sequence). With 4 bases clipped from V and 5 bases from J, the junction kept 7 bases outside the gene matches. The CDR3 runs 15 residues. The DNA for the CDR3 is TGTGCCAGCAGCTCACCGGACAGGGGGCTCCACGAGCAGTACTTC. This gives the protein CASSSPDRGLHEQYF.

In this sample, this clonotype turned up many times. J is TRBJ2-1 and V is TRBV19; D gene ambiguous. Germline values: CDR1 LNHDA, CDR2 SQIVND (reference sequence). This CDR3 is built from 12 residues. Trimming stripped 3 bases from V and 6 bases from J, with 6 bases between. CDR3 coding DNA: TGTGCCAGTAGTATCCTCCCCAATGAGCAGTTCTTC. Amino acids: CASSILPNEQFF. Full variable domain (outside the CDR3, taken from reference TRBV19 and TRBJ2-1): DGGITQSPKYLFRKEGQNVTLSCEQNLNHDAMYWYRQDPGQGLRLIYYSQIVNDFQKGDIAEGYSVSREKKESFPLTVTSAQKNPTAFYLCASSILPNEQFFGPGTRLTVL.

This clonotype has at least ten counts. This chain links TRBV7-6 with TRBJ2-1; D remains ambiguous. There are 16 residues in the CDR3. V lost 7 bases and J lost 1, with 17 bases in between. Germline CDR1 is SGHVS and CDR2 is FNYEAQ. CDR3 loop: CASTSSSHRSYNEQFF. The DNA of the CDR3 is TGTGCCAGCACCTCTTCAAGCCATAGGTCCTACAATGAGCAGTTCTTC.

This clonotype was observed at least ten times. The J gene is TRBJ2-7, the V gene TRBV6-5, with D perhaps TRBD1 (7 bases). The CDR3 covers 14 residues. Trimming took off 2 bases at V and 7 bases at J, with 15 bases between the two ends. Germline assignment: CDR1 MNHEY and CDR2 SVGAGI. The CDR3 coding sequence is TGTGCCAGCAGTTACGGTCAGGGGGGTGGAGAGCAGTACTTC. Encoded protein: CASSYGQGGGEQYF.

This clonotype turned up a few times. The chain couples TRBV7-9 to TRBJ2-1; 9 bases agree with TRBD2. Per germline, CDR1 SEHNR and CDR2 FQNEAQ (reference sequence). Trimming removed 1 base from V and 4 bases from J; junction bases left unmatched: 2. The CDR3 runs 15 residues. The DNA of the CDR3 is TGTGCCAGCAGCTTAGACAGCGGGGGGTACAATGAGCAGTTCTTC. The encoded protein is CASSLDSGGYNEQFF.

A few counts support this clonotype. The V and J genes are TRBV5-1 and TRBJ1-4; D may be TRBD1 (6 bases). Germline loops: CDR1 SGHRS, CDR2 YFSETQ. The CDR3 runs to 15 residues. The germline V and J ends were trimmed by 4 bases and 8 bases, with 18 bases remaining between them. CDR3 nucleotides: TGCGCCAGCAGCCTATTCGAGGGGGAGCAAGAAAAACTGTTTTTT. Translated, it gives CASSLFEGEQEKLFF.

This clonotype was observed at least ten times. The chain employs TRBV7-3 and TRBJ2-2; D remains ambiguous. Per germline, CDR1 SGHTA and CDR2 FQGTGA. Trimming shortened V by 6 bases and J by 1 base, and 9 bases separated the two germline ends. The CDR3 is made up of 14 amino acids. CDR3 in DNA: TGTGCCAGCAGGGCCGACGGGAACACCGGGGAGCTGTTTTTT. Protein product: CASRADGNTGELFF. Together with reference TRBV7-3 and TRBJ2-2, the CDR3 gives the full variable domain: GAGVSQTPSNKVTEKGKYVELRCDPISGHTALYWYRQSLGQGPEFLIYFQGTGAADDSGLPNDRFFAVRPEGSVSTLKIQRTERGDSAVYLCASRADGNTGELFFGEGSRLTVL.

This clonotype was seen ten or more times. The chain combines TRBV6-1 with TRBJ1-2; D is unresolved. The CDR3 runs to 15 residues. Germline V gene lookup returns CDR1 MNHNS and CDR2 SASEGT. Trimming left V 4 bases short and J 1 base short, with 13 bases between. CDR3 sequence (DNA): TGTGCCAGCAGTGTATCCCGCAATCTTAACTATGGCTACACCTTC. Encoded protein: CASSVSRNLNYGYTF.

In its sample, this clonotype was seen a few times. This chain uses TRBV3-1 with TRBJ2-2; D might be TRBD1 or TRBD2, each matching 6 bases. V shed 1 base and J shed 6 bases, with 12 bases lying between them. Germline V CDR1 and CDR2: LGHDT, YNNKEL (reference sequence). There are 15 residues in the CDR3. Written as DNA, the CDR3 is TGTGCCAGCAGCCAAGCGGGGGCGATACCCGGGGAGCTGTTTTTT. It specifies CASSQAGAIPGELFF.

This clonotype was seen repeatedly, ten times or more. The chain links TRBV13 to TRBJ2-2; D possibly uses TRBD1 or TRBD2 (7 bases each). This CDR3 has 18 amino acids. V shed 4 bases and J shed 0 bases, with 18 bases lying between them. Germline CDR1 reads PRHDT; CDR2 reads FYEKMQ (reference sequence). In nucleotides, the CDR3 is TGTGCCAGCAGCTCGGAAGACAGGGACTACGCGAACACCGGGGAGCTGTTTTTT. Residues: CASSSEDRDYANTGELFF. Full variable domain (rest looked up from reference TRBV13 and TRBJ2-2): AAGVIQSPRHLIKEKRETATLKCYPIPRHDTVYWYQQGPGQDPQFLISFYEKMQSDKGSIPDRFSAQQFSDYHSELNMSSLELGDSALYFCASSSEDRDYANTGELFFGEGSRLTVL.